The 8 T cell receptor beta chains below all came from one sample that was sequenced in a study of OX40 agonist ivuxolimab in advanced cancers. The protocol was immunoSEQ multiplex PCR, while the TCRdb copy is restricted to in-frame clones and leaves out a portion. Among roughly 80,000 clones listed, about 88% were seen once. The sample consisted of CD4+ or CD8+ T cells sorted from blood, taken in a trial of the OX40 agonist ivuxolimab. The receptors originated from an adult with an advanced solid tumor such as melanoma, head and neck, liver or kidney cancer.

This chain connects TRBV28 to TRBJ1-5, with D uncertain. The CDR3 totals 14 residues. V was clipped by 2 bases and J by 3 bases, with 8 bases between them. The germline V gene encodes CDR1 MDHEN and CDR2 SYDVKM. The CDR3 nucleotides are TGTGCCAGCAGTTTAGGAGGGATCAATCAGCCCCAGCATTTT. This sequence encodes CASSLGGINQPQHF.

A few counts support this clone. The chain is built from TRBV11-3 and TRBJ1-2, with D possibly matching TRBD1 (6 bases). Between the trimmed V and J ends, which lost 5 bases and 4 bases, there was a span of 20 bases. The germline CDR1 and CDR2 sequences are SGHNT and YENEEA. The CDR3 extends over 16 amino acids. DNA for the CDR3: TGTGCCAGCAGCCCGGGCGGGGGCGCGGGGCTCTATGGCTACACCTTC. Amino acid sequence: CASSPGGGAGLYGYTF.

This chain joins TRBV27 and TRBJ1-4; D call uncertain. The CDR3 length is 13 residues. CDR1 is MNHEY and CDR2 is SMNVEV in the germline V gene (reference sequence). Between the trimmed V and J ends, which lost 0 bases and 6 bases, there was a span of 5 bases. The CDR3 coding sequence is TGTGCCAGCAGTTTATCAGGGTATGAAAAACTGTTTTTT. Translated: CASSLSGYEKLFF.

The V gene is TRBV5-1, the J gene TRBJ1-1; no reliable D call. Germline lookup yields CDR1 SGHRS and CDR2 YFSETQ. The ends were cut back, 1 base at V and 7 bases at J, with 11 bases in the middle. The CDR3 runs to 13 residues. In nucleotides, the CDR3 is TGCGCCAGCAGCTTGACCGGCGTCGGTGAAGCTTTCTTT. It is translated as CASSLTGVGEAFF. Supplemented by reference TRBV5-1 and TRBJ1-1, the full variable domain reads KAGVTQTPRYLIKTRGQQVTLSCSPISGHRSVSWYQQTPGQGLQFLFEYFSETQRNKGNFPGRFSGRQFSNSRSEMNVSTLELGDSALYLCASSLTGVGEAFFGQGTRLTVV.

V usage is TRBV5-4 and J usage is TRBJ1-2; D remains ambiguous. Trimming pared 2 bases from V and 10 bases from J, leaving 9 bases between. Germline V gives CDR1 SGHNT, CDR2 YYREEE (reference sequence). The CDR3 runs 11 residues. Here the CDR3 reads CASSFNTNYTF. The DNA of the CDR3 is TGTGCCAGCAGCTTTAATACAAACTACACCTTC.

The rearrangement joins TRBV15 to TRBJ2-5, with TRBD1 as a possible D gene (7 bases). The closer fit of TRBJ2-7 to the DNA end suggests the J call may be wrong. The CDR3 consists of 15 residues. Germline CDR1 LNHNV, CDR2 YYDKDF (reference sequence). In DNA form, the CDR3 reads TGTGCCACCAGCAGAGAGGGGGGACAGCACTACGAGCAGTACTTC. The encoded protein is CATSREGGQHYEQYF.

The DNA for the CDR3 is TGTGCCAGCAGCTCCCTAGCGGGGCCCTACGAGCAGTACGTC. Translating it yields CASSSLAGPYEQYV. This chain joins TRBV27 and TRBJ2-7; 9 bases map to TRBD2. From germline, CDR1 is MNHEY and CDR2 SMNVEV (reference sequence). The J segment lost 2 bases and the V segment lost 6 bases, leaving 5 bases of the junction unmatched. There are 14 residues in the CDR3.

This clone has just a few counts. This chain joins TRBV5-4 and TRBJ1-4; the D gene is possibly TRBD1 (5 bases). Per the germline V gene, CDR1 is SGHNT and CDR2 is YYREEE (reference sequence). The CDR3 length is 14 residues. V was clipped by 10 bases and J by 5 bases, with 18 bases between them. In DNA, the CDR3 is TGTGCCTACAGCCCGTGGGGGAAAAATGAAAAACTGTTTTTT. Amino acid sequence: CAYSPWGKNEKLFF.